The following is a TCR beta chain sequence with its context. Its antigen is not known. PCR involved 60 Vbeta and 13 Jbeta primers. TCRdb's table, derived via immunoSEQ multiplex PCR, lists solely in-frame clones and lacks some. The data show 150,000 or so clones, around 78% seen once. This sample is drawn from a study of cytomegalovirus exposure and HLA in healthy donors. Overall study results and limits: The only immune exposure information that was available was CMV serostatus. An ancestry cluster, one associated with Asian ancestry, reportedly showed fewer N-insertions than the roughly 670-donor mean in a later analysis.

The germline CDR1 and CDR2 sequences are SGDLS and YYNGEE. V was shortened by 1 base and J by 7 bases, with 13 bases between the two germline ends. The CDR3 has 14 residues. This TCR came from a man in his forties in good health and CMV-seronegative. This chain uses TRBV9 with TRBJ2-3, with D possibly TRBD2 on 5 matching bases. The sample comprised PBMCs. The CDR3 DNA reads TGTGCCAGCAGCGTATTTGAGGGCGGCCATACGCAGTATTTT. Amino acid sequence: CASSVFEGGHTQYF.